A selection of T cell receptor beta chains follows, all from one sample in a study of cytomegalovirus exposure and HLA in healthy donors. Assay: immunoSEQ multiplex PCR; the TCRdb copy retains only in-frame clones and omits some. The sample gives some 85,000 clones, 76% of which show up once; 1.4% is in the top ten. Sequenced sample: PBMCs. These receptors were obtained from a male donor in good health and CMV-seronegative. Each CDR3 is given with its conserved first and last residue. A D gene is named only where the DNA matches it firmly. Rows give clone size only sometimes, using once, few, many, or a class for an expanded clone.

TRBV19,NA,NA,TRBJ2-2,CASSIDLTAGELFF,TGTGCCAGTAGTATAGACCTTACAGCCGGGGAGCTGTTTTTT
TRBV9,NA,TRBD1,TRBJ1-4,CASNRGQGTEKLFF,TGTGCCAGCAACCGGGGACAGGGGACGGAAAAACTGTTTTTT
TRBV19,few,NA,TRBJ1-3,CASSTGAPGNTIYF,TGTGCCAGTAGTACAGGGGCACCTGGAAACACCATATATTTT
TRBV6-5,NA,NA,TRBJ2-7,CASSYSAEGGEQYF,TGTGCCAGCAGTTACTCGGCGGAGGGAGGCGAGCAGTACTTC
TRBV7-9,NA,TRBD1,TRBJ2-1,CASSSRDSLVF,TGTGCCAGCAGCTCCCGGGACAGTCTGGTCTTC
TRBV4-3,NA,NA,TRBJ2-5,CASSRSRVETQYF,TGCGCCAGCAGCCGCAGTCGGGTCGAGACCCAGTACTTC
TRBV10-2,NA,NA,TRBJ2-1,CASSFQGDEQFF,TGCGCCAGCAGTTTTCAGGGTGATGAGCAGTTCTTC
TRBV28,NA,TRBD1,TRBJ2-1,CASRSGQINEQFF,TGTGCCAGCCGTTCGGGACAGATTAATGAGCAGTTCTTC
TRBV7-2,NA,TRBD1,TRBJ1-2,CASGPGQGGYGYTF,TGTGCCAGCGGCCCGGGACAGGGAGGCTATGGCTACACCTTC
TRBV7-9,NA,TRBD2,TRBJ2-7,CASSLGGLKSSYEQYF,TGTGCCAGCAGTCTGGGGGGACTAAAAAGCTCCTACGAGCAGTACTTC